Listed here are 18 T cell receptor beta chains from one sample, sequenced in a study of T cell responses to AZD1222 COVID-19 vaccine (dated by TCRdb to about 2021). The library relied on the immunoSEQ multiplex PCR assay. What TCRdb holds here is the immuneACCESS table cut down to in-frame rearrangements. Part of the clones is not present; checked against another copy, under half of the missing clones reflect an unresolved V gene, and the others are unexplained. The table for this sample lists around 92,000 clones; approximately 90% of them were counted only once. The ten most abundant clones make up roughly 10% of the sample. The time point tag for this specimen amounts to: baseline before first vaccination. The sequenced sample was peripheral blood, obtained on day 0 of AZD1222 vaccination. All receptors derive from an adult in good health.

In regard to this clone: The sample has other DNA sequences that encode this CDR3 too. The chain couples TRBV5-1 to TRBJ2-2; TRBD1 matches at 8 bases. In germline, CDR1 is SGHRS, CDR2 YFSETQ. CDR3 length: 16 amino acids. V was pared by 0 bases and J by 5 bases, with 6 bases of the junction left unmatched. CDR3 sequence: CASSLVAGGETGELFF. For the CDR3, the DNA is TGCGCCAGCAGCTTGGTGGCAGGGGGCGAGACCGGGGAGCTGTTTTTT.

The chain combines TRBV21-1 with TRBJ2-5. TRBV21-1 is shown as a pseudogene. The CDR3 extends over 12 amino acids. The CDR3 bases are TGTGCCAGCAGAAGAGTCCAAGGCTGCCAGTACTTC. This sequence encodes CASRRVQGCQYF.

Here the CDR3 DNA reads TGTGCCAGTAGTATAGGGCTGGATTTGGTAGGCTACACCTTC. Protein sequence: CASSIGLDLVGYTF. The chain uses TRBV19 and TRBJ1-2; D is unclear. The V end lost 1 base, the J end lost 8 bases, and 14 bases lay between the germline ends. Germline CDR1 reads LNHDA; CDR2 reads SQIVND (reference sequence). The CDR3 extends over 14 amino acids.

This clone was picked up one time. The CDR3 loop is CASSHVEGFEQFF. CDR3 DNA sequence: TGTGCCAGCAGCCACGTCGAAGGGTTTGAGCAGTTCTTC. This rearrangement joins TRBV5-4 to TRBJ2-1; the D is unclear. The germline CDR1 and CDR2 sequences are SGHNT and YYREEE (reference sequence). V lost 4 bases, J lost 9 bases, and 14 bases lay in between. The CDR3 is made up of 13 amino acids. Variable domain in full (rest from reference TRBV5-4 and TRBJ2-1): ETGVTQSPTHLIKTRGQQVTLRCSSQSGHNTVSWYQQALGQGPQFIFQYYREEENGRGNFPPRFSGLQFPNYSSELNVNALELDDSALYLCASSHVEGFEQFFGPGTRLTVL.

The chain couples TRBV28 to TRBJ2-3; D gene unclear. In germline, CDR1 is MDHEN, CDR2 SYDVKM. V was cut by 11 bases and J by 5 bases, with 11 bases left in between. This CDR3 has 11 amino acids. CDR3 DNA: TGTGCCGTCTTCGAGGTAGATACGCAGTATTTT. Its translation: CAVFEVDTQYF.

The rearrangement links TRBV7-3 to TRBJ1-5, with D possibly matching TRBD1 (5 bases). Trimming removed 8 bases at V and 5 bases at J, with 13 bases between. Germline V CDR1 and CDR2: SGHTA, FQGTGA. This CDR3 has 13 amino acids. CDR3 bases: TGTGCCAGCGGGACGGGCGCCCATCAGCCCCAGCATTTT. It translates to CASGTGAHQPQHF.

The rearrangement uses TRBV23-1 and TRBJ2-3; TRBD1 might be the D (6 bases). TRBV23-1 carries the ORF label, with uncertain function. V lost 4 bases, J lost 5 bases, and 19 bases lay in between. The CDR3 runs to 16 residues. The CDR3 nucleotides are TGCGCCAGCAGTCCGCACACAGGGTGCTGGAAAGATACGCAGTATTTT. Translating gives CASSPHTGCWKDTQYF.

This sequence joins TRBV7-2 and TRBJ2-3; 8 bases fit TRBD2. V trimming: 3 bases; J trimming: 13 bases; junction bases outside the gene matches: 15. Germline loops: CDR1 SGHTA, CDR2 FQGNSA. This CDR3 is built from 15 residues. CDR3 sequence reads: CASSLAPSGSVLEYF. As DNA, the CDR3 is TGTGCCAGCAGCTTGGCGCCCAGCGGGAGTGTCTTGGAGTATTTT.

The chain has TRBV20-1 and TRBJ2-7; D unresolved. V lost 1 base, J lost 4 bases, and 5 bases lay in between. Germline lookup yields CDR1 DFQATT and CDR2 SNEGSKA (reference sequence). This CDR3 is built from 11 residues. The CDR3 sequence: CSARVLYEQYF. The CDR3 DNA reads TGCAGTGCTAGAGTTTTGTACGAGCAGTACTTC.

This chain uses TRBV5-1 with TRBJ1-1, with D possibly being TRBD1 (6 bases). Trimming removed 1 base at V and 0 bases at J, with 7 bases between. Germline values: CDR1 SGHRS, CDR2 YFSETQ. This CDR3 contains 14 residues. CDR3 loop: CASSLQGMNTEAFF. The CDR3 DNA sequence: TGCGCCAGCAGCTTGCAGGGGATGAACACTGAAGCTTTCTTT.

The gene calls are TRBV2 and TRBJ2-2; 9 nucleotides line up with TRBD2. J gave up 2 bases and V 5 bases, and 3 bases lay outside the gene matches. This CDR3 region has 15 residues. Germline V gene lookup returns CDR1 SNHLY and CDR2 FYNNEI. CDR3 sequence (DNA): TGTGCCAGCAGTAGCGGGGGGCTCAACACCGGGGAGCTGTTTTTT. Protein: CASSSGGLNTGELFF.

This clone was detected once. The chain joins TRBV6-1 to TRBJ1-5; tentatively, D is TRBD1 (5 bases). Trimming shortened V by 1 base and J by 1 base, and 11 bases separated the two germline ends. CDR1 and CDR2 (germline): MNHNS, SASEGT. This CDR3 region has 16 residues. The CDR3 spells CASSEVWGESNQPQHF. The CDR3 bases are TGTGCCAGCAGTGAAGTGTGGGGGGAAAGCAATCAGCCCCAGCATTTT.

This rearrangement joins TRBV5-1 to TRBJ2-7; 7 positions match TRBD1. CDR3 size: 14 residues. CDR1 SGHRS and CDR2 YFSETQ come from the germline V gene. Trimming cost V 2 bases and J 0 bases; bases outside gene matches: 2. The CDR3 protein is CASSFTGDSYEQYF. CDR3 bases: TGCGCCAGCAGCTTCACAGGGGACTCCTACGAGCAGTACTTC.

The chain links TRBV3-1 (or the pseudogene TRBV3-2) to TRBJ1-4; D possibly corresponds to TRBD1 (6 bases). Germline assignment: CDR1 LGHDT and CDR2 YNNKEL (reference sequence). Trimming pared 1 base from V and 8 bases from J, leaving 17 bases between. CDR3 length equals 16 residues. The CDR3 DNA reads TGTGCCAGCAGCCAAGGTCCGGGAAGCGGGGGCGAAAAACTGTTTTTT. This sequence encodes CASSQGPGSGGEKLFF.

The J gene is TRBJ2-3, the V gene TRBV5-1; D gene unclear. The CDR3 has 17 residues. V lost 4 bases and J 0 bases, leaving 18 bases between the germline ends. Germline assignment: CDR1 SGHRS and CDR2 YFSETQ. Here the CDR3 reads CASSTLDPEPSTDTQYF. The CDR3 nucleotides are TGCGCCAGCAGCACCTTAGATCCCGAACCTAGCACAGATACGCAGTATTTT.

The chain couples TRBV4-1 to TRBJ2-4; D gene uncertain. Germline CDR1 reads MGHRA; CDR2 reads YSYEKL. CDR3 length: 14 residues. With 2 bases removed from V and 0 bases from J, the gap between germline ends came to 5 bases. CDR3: CASSQPLAKNIQYF. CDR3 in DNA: TGCGCCAGCAGCCAACCACTAGCCAAAAACATTCAGTACTTC.

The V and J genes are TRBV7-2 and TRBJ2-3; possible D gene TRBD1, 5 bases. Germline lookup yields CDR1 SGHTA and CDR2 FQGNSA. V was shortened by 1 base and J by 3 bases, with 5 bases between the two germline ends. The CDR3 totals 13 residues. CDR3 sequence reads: CASSLEGTDTQYF. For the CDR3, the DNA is TGTGCCAGCAGCTTAGAGGGGACAGATACGCAGTATTTT. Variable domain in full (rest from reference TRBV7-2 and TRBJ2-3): GAGVSQSPSNKVTEKGKDVELRCDPISGHTALYWYRQSLGQGLEFLIYFQGNSAPDKSGLPSDRFSAERTGGSVSTLTIQRTQQEDSAVYLCASSLEGTDTQYFGPGTRLTVL.

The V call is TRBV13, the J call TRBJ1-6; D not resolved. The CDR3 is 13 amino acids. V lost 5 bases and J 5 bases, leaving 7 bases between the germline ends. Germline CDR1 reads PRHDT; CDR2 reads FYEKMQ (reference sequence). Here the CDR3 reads CASSLLNNSPLHF. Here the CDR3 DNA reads TGTGCCAGCAGCCTCCTTAATAATTCACCCCTCCACTTT.